These 19 T cell receptor beta chains came from one sample sequenced in a study of T-cell memory formation after mild COVID-19 (dated by TCRdb to the early 2020s). The library came from 5' RACE. The instrument was an Illumina NovaSeq 6000. The public reads were reprocessed in TCRdb via fastp at Q25 and MiXCR, keeping in-frame beta chains. Rows with one shared CDR3 protein collapse into an entry with the most common genes and DNA. For this sample there are 250,000 to 350,000 distinct CDR3 sequences; around a sixth appear just once. About a fifth of the sample is in the top ten clones. Sequencing was done on a sample of PBMCs or a T cell subset sorted from them (not recorded which). The source of these receptors is a man aged 18 to 29 who had mild COVID-19 (a few samples of this study predate the infection). The sample titles of this study are shuffled in the database, so cell type and time point are left out; the donor was told from shared clones.

The chain combines TRBV27 with TRBJ2-7; 13 bases are shared with TRBD2. The CDR3 runs 17 residues. The germline gives CDR1 MNHEY, CDR2 SMNVEV (reference sequence). The J segment lost 0 bases and the V segment lost 8 bases, leaving 10 bases of the junction unmatched. The chain's CDR3 is CASWPGLAGHSSYEQYF. In nucleotides, the CDR3 is TGTGCCAGCTGGCCGGGACTAGCGGGGCATAGCTCCTACGAGCAGTACTTC.

This clonotype was recorded many times. The CDR3 nucleotides read TGCGCCAGCAGCTTGGAGAGGACAGGGGGCACTGAAGCTTTCTTT. This sequence encodes CASSLERTGGTEAFF. The rearrangement uses TRBV5-1 and TRBJ1-1; TRBD1 matches 10 bases. Germline V gene sequence: CDR1 SGHRS, CDR2 YFSETQ. CDR3 size: 15 residues. Losses at the gene ends were 0 bases for V and 4 bases for J; bases not matched to a gene: 3.

For the CDR3, the DNA is TGCGCCAGCAGCCAAGTGGGCAACACAGATACGCAGTATTTT. Encoded protein: CASSQVGNTDTQYF. The chain recombines TRBV4-1 with TRBJ2-3; D is unclear. This CDR3 spans 14 amino acids. Trimming pared 1 base from V and 2 bases from J, leaving 7 bases between. CDR1 is MGHRA, CDR2 YSYEKL, per germline.

Only a few counts were recorded for this clonotype. DNA for the CDR3: TGTGCCAGCAGTTACCGCGGGACGTCATACGAGCAGTACGTC. As protein: CASSYRGTSYEQYV. This rearrangement joins TRBV6-6 to TRBJ2-7, with a possible D match to TRBD2 (6 bases). V lost 2 bases to trimming and J lost 4 bases, with 12 bases between them. Germline loops: CDR1 MNHNY, CDR2 SVGAGI (reference sequence). The length of the CDR3 is 14 residues.

The chain carries TRBV28 and TRBJ2-5, with 8 bases identical to TRBD1. V shed 6 bases and J 5 bases; nucleotides not matched to a gene: 8. This CDR3 region has 14 residues. Germline assignment: CDR1 MDHEN and CDR2 SYDVKM. In DNA form, the CDR3 reads TGTGCCAGCAGCAGAGGACAGGGAACGGAGACCCAGTACTTC. Its translation: CASSRGQGTETQYF.

CDR3 sequence reads: CASSEARDSPLHF. CDR3 nucleotide sequence: TGTGCCAGCAGTGAAGCACGGGACTCACCCCTCCACTTT. The chain combines TRBV6-1 with TRBJ1-6; weak D call: TRBD1 (5 bases). Trimming stripped 0 bases from V and 10 bases from J, with 7 bases between. This CDR3 contains 13 residues. Germline V CDR1 and CDR2: MNHNS, SASEGT.

The chain joins TRBV7-2 to TRBJ1-2, with 10 bases that match TRBD1. The CDR3 runs to 15 residues. The V segment lost 8 bases and the J segment 1 base; nucleotides outside the gene matches: 7. The V gene's germline CDR1 is SGHTA and CDR2 FQGNSA. The DNA for the CDR3 is TGTGCCAGCGCGGGACAGGGGAATTATAACTATGGCTACACCTTC. Translating gives CASAGQGNYNYGYTF.

This clonotype has only a few counts. The chain uses TRBV20-1 and TRBJ1-4; D possibly corresponds to TRBD1 (5 bases). The V gene lost 3 bases and the J gene lost 8 bases, with 10 bases spanning the gap. The length of the CDR3 is 12 residues. The V gene's germline CDR1 is DFQATT and CDR2 SNEGSKA (reference sequence). DNA of the CDR3: TGCAGTGCTAGTTGGGGGGGGGAAAAACTGTTTTTT. As protein: CSASWGGEKLFF.

This sequence joins TRBV5-1 and TRBJ1-2; 10 nucleotides match TRBD1. The V segment lost 0 bases and the J segment 6 bases; nucleotides outside the gene matches: 8. Germline CDR1 SGHRS, CDR2 YFSETQ. The CDR3 contains 16 residues. The CDR3 sequence is CASSLGPTGGIDGYTF. In DNA form, the CDR3 reads TGCGCCAGCAGCTTGGGACCGACAGGGGGCATCGATGGCTACACCTTC.

This clonotype has a handful of counts. The rearrangement uses TRBV27 and TRBJ1-5; possibly TRBD1 for D (5 bases). Germline V gives CDR1 MNHEY, CDR2 SMNVEV (reference sequence). V was clipped by 2 bases and J by 3 bases, with 11 bases between them. The CDR3 sequence is 15 residues long. Written as DNA, the CDR3 is TGTGCCAGCAGTTTAGGGGGTAACAACAATCAGCCCCAGCATTTT. Residues: CASSLGGNNNQPQHF.

This clonotype was seen a few times. CDR3 protein: CASSPEGGNYGYTF. The CDR3 region has the DNA TGCGCCAGCAGCCCCGAAGGGGGTAACTATGGCTACACCTTC. This chain connects TRBV5-1 to TRBJ1-2, with a tentative D call TRBD1 (6 bases). The germline gives CDR1 SGHRS, CDR2 YFSETQ. V was pared by 4 bases and J by 1 base, with 11 bases between. The CDR3 sequence is 14 residues long.

This clonotype was detected a few times. The chain couples TRBV5-1 to TRBJ2-1; D not resolved. The V gene lost 0 bases and the J gene lost 7 bases, with 5 bases spanning the gap. This CDR3 region has 12 residues. CDR1 is SGHRS, CDR2 YFSETQ, per germline. The CDR3 sequence: CASSLAENEQFF. CDR3 coding DNA: TGCGCCAGCAGCTTGGCCGAGAATGAGCAGTTCTTC.

About this clonotype itself: Without the conserved terminal phenylalanine or tryptophan, this CDR3 likely stems from a read error. J is TRBJ1-5 and V is TRBV4-3, with D unclear. CDR3 length equals 13 residues. Germline V gives CDR1 LGHNA, CDR2 YSLEER. V dropped 1 base and J dropped 4 bases, with 5 bases sitting between them. CDR3: CASSQGENQPQHS. The CDR3 DNA is TGCGCCAGCAGCCAAGGTGAAAATCAGCCCCAGCATTCT.

The chain is built from TRBV7-2 and TRBJ2-7, with TRBD1 matching over 10 bases. Trimming at V came to 5 bases and at J to 3 bases, leaving 13 bases not matched to a gene. The CDR3 is 17 residues long. Germline assignment: CDR1 SGHTA and CDR2 FQGNSA. The CDR3 loop is CASSRPRDRGDSYEQYF. The CDR3 nucleotides are TGTGCCAGCAGCCGACCCCGGGACAGGGGTGATAGCTACGAGCAGTACTTC.

This clonotype appeared a few times. The chain links TRBV12-3 or TRBV12-4 to TRBJ1-2, with D uncertain. V lost 5 bases, J lost 6 bases, and 16 bases lay in between. The CDR3 covers 14 residues. CDR3 residues: CASSPAGKSDGYTF. CDR3 in DNA: TGTGCCAGCAGTCCCGCGGGGAAAAGTGATGGCTACACCTTC.

The chain employs TRBV7-9 and TRBJ2-3; D is ambiguous. This CDR3 has 14 residues. Germline values: CDR1 SEHNR, CDR2 FQNEAQ (reference sequence). The V end lost 3 bases, the J end lost 5 bases, and 12 bases lay between the germline ends. CDR3 nucleotide sequence: TGTGCCAGCAGCTTCAGCACGGCGGTAGATACGCAGTATTTT. As protein: CASSFSTAVDTQYF.

This clonotype has a handful of counts. This sequence joins TRBV5-1 and TRBJ2-5; 7 bases match TRBD1. The ends lost 5 bases at V and 3 bases at J; junction bases unmatched: 10. Germline V lookup: CDR1 SGHRS, CDR2 YFSETQ. CDR3 length equals 15 residues. In DNA form, the CDR3 reads TGCGCCAGCAGATTAGCCGGGACAGTAGAAGAGACCCAGTACTTC. It specifies CASRLAGTVEETQYF.

Many counts were recorded for this clonotype. The chain couples TRBV4-1 to TRBJ1-6, with D possibly being TRBD1 (5 bases). The CDR3 covers 14 residues. With 1 base removed from V and 7 bases from J, the gap between germline ends came to 8 bases. CDR1 is MGHRA, CDR2 YSYEKL, per germline. The CDR3 here is CASSQGRTNSPLHF. The CDR3 DNA reads as TGCGCCAGCAGCCAAGGACGGACAAATTCACCCCTCCACTTT.

The V gene is TRBV7-2, the J gene TRBJ2-1, with 7 bases lining up with TRBD2. The trim removed 4 bases at V and 2 bases at J, leaving 8 bases unmatched. Germline V gene data show CDR1 as SGHTA and CDR2 as FQGNSA. The CDR3 is 16 residues long. The CDR3 DNA is TGTGCCAGCAGCTCATACACCCTAGCGGCCTACAATGAGCAGTTCTTC. As protein: CASSSYTLAAYNEQFF.